The 2 T cell receptor beta chains listed next were all sequenced from one sample in a study of T cell responses to AZD1222 COVID-19 vaccine. The repertoire was sequenced with immunoSEQ multiplex PCR; TCRdb's copy has only in-frame clones and lacks some. Altogether roughly 170,000 clones are present, 93% being singletons, with the ten largest covering about 0.9%. This sample comprised peripheral blood, obtained on day 0 of AZD1222 vaccination. These receptors were obtained from an adult in good health.

This chain joins TRBV2 and TRBJ1-6; D gene uncertain. This CDR3 contains 15 residues. In germline, CDR1 is SNHLY, CDR2 FYNNEI. V lost 6 bases and J lost 0, with 9 bases in between. CDR3 DNA sequence: TGTGCCAGCAGGAGAGGGAGCTCCTATAATTCACCCCTCCACTTT. This translates into CASRRGSSYNSPLHF. Full variable domain (missing parts from reference TRBV2 and TRBJ1-6): EPEVTQTPSHQVTQMGQEVILRCVPISNHLYFYWYRQILGQKVEFLVSFYNNEISEKSEIFDDQFSVERPDGSNFTLKIRSTKLEDSAMYFCASRRGSSYNSPLHFGNGTRLTVT.

This chain uses TRBV28 with TRBJ2-1, with D perhaps being TRBD1 or TRBD2 (5 bases each). The CDR3 is 16 residues long. V dropped 4 bases and J dropped 7 bases, with 20 bases sitting between them. Germline lookup yields CDR1 MDHEN and CDR2 SYDVKM. The CDR3 region is CASSSPAGTTGNEQFF. Here the CDR3 DNA reads TGTGCCAGCAGTTCCCCCGCAGGGACCACGGGGAATGAGCAGTTCTTC.